Each of the 5 T cell receptor beta chains below was sequenced from the same sample in a study of STAT3 mutations in large granular lymphocyte leukemia. Study-level findings and limits: At least one immunodominant TCR beta clonotype appeared in every T-cell large granular lymphocyte leukemia patient.

Method: immunoSEQ multiplex PCR; TCRdb's copy keeps in-frame clones and lacks some. In the table there are 20,000 or so clones, 80% to 95% of which are singletons. The antigens these receptors bind are not known. Sequenced material: peripheral blood mononuclear cells. The receptor set was obtained from a man aged 55 to 69 with T-cell large granular lymphocyte leukemia. Some clones in this sample may be carry-over from other donors' samples.

The gene calls are TRBV18 and TRBJ1-2, with D possibly being TRBD1 (5 bases). This CDR3 has 13 residues. Trimming stripped 8 bases from V and 4 bases from J, with 14 bases between. Germline loops: CDR1 KGHSH, CDR2 LQKENI. The CDR3 reads CASTNSGAYGYTF. CDR3 nucleotide sequence: TGTGCCAGCACCAATTCCGGGGCCTATGGCTACACCTTC.

This chain links TRBV4-3 with TRBJ2-3; D is unresolved. The CDR3 consists of 12 residues. Trimming took off 1 base at V and 5 bases at J, with 4 bases between the two ends. Germline CDR1 and CDR2: LGHNA and YSLEER. The CDR3 region has the DNA TGCGCCAGCAGCCAAGGTGTAGATACGCAGTATTTT. Protein: CASSQGVDTQYF.

This chain connects TRBV4-3 to TRBJ2-7; a possible D gene is TRBD1 (6 bases). Germline V gene lookup returns CDR1 LGHNA and CDR2 YSLEER. The length of the CDR3 is 19 residues. With 0 bases removed from V and 2 bases from J, the gap between germline ends came to 23 bases. CDR3 nucleotide sequence: TGCGCCAGCAGCCAAGACCCAATGCGTCCGGGACATGGTCCCTACGAGCAGTACTTC. Translated, it gives CASSQDPMRPGHGPYEQYF.

The V call is TRBV30, the J call TRBJ1-2; D may be TRBD1 (5 bases). The CDR3 sequence is 12 residues long. With 5 bases removed from V and 5 bases from J, the gap between germline ends came to 12 bases. Germline CDR1 reads GTSNPN; CDR2 reads SVGIG (reference sequence). The CDR3 DNA sequence: TGTGCCTGGGCCCCCCGGGGGTATGGCTACACCTTC. It yields the protein CAWAPRGYGYTF.

This chain joins TRBV5-4 and TRBJ2-2; D is perhaps TRBD2 (6 bases). The CDR3 length is 16 residues. V gave up 4 bases and J gave up 0 bases, with 13 bases separating them. Germline loops: CDR1 SGHNT, CDR2 YYREEE (reference sequence). CDR3 in DNA: TGTGCCAGCAGCCCCGGGCTAGCGACGAACACCGGGGAGCTGTTTTTT. It codes for CASSPGLATNTGELFF. The full variable domain, completed using reference TRBV5-4 and TRBJ2-2, is ETGVTQSPTHLIKTRGQQVTLRCSSQSGHNTVSWYQQALGQGPQFIFQYYREEENGRGNFPPRFSGLQFPNYSSELNVNALELDDSALYLCASSPGLATNTGELFFGEGSRLTVL.